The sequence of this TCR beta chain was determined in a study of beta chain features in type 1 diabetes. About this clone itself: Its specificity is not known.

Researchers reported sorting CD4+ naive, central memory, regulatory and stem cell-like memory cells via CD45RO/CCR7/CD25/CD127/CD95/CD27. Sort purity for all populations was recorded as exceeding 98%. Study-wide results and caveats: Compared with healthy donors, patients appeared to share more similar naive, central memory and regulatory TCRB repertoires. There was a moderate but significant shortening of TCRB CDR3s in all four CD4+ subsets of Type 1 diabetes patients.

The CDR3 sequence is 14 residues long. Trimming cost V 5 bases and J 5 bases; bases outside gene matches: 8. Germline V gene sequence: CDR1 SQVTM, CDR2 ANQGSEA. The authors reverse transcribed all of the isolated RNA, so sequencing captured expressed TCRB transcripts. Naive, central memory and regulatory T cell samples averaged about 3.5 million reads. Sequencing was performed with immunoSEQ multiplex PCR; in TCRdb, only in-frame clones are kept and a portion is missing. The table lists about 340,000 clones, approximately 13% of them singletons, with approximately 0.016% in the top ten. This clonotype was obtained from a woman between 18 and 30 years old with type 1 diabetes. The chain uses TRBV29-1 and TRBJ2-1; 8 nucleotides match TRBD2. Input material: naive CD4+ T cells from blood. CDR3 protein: CSVSSGSAHNEQFF. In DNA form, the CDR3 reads TGCAGCGTTTCCAGCGGGAGCGCCCACAATGAGCAGTTCTTC.